These 27 T cell receptor beta chains were all obtained from the same sample, sequenced in a study of cytomegalovirus exposure and HLA in healthy donors. Assay used: immunoSEQ multiplex PCR; TCRdb lists only in-frame clones, some missing. The repertoire consists of approximately 150,000 clones, with around nine tenths occurring once and the leading ten covering roughly 2.6%. The sequencing input was PBMCs. These receptors all come from a man aged 18 to 30 in good health and CMV-seropositive.

The chain joins TRBV10-3 to TRBJ2-3; weak D call: TRBD2 (6 bases). Germline CDR1 is ENHRY and CDR2 is SYGVKD. The CDR3 has 14 residues. V shed 2 bases and J shed 2 bases, with 8 bases lying between them. The CDR3, as DNA: TGTGCCATCAGTGAGGCGGGAAACACAGATACGCAGTATTTT. Its protein product is CAISEAGNTDTQYF.

This clone was picked up one time. This chain links TRBV2 with TRBJ2-1; 10 bases match TRBD2. The junction had 23 bases not matched to a gene; V was cut back by 2 bases and J by 7 bases. Germline assignment: CDR1 SNHLY and CDR2 FYNNEI. The CDR3 is made up of 21 amino acids. The CDR3 sequence is CASSEWTITGLAGEAENEQFF. The CDR3 DNA sequence: TGTGCCAGCAGTGAATGGACGATTACGGGGCTAGCGGGGGAGGCTGAGAATGAGCAGTTCTTC.

The chain couples TRBV28 to TRBJ2-7, with 11 nucleotides matching TRBD2. The CDR3 has 15 residues. CDR1 MDHEN and CDR2 SYDVKM come from the germline V gene. Trimming took 8 bases from V and 4 from J; bases not matched to a gene: 10. The CDR3: CASGLRTSGFYEQYF. In nucleotides, the CDR3 is TGTGCCAGCGGATTGAGGACTAGCGGGTTTTACGAGCAGTACTTC. The whole variable domain, remainder taken from reference TRBV28 and TRBJ2-7, is DVKVTQSSRYLVKRTGEKVFLECVQDMDHENMFWYRQDPGLGLRLIYFSYDVKMKEKGDIPEGYSVSREKKERFSLILESASTNQTSMYLCASGLRTSGFYEQYFGPGTRLTVT.

The chain is built from TRBV28 and TRBJ2-2; 8 bases are a match to TRBD2. The CDR3 has 17 residues. CDR1 is MDHEN and CDR2 is SYDVKM in the germline V gene. Trimming at V came to 6 bases and at J to 7 bases, leaving 16 bases not matched to a gene. The CDR3 loop reads CASSPRTSMLPIGELFF. CDR3 sequence (DNA): TGTGCCAGCAGCCCGCGGACTAGCATGTTACCGATCGGGGAGCTGTTTTTT.

The chain links TRBV18 to TRBJ1-3; no clear D. The CDR3 consists of 15 residues. V gave up 3 bases and J gave up 4 bases, with 13 bases separating them. Per germline, CDR1 KGHSH and CDR2 LQKENI. The CDR3 region is CASSPLSSEGNTIYF. CDR3 nucleotide sequence: TGTGCCAGCTCACCCCTCTCTTCGGAGGGAAACACCATATATTTT.

The chain carries TRBV29-1 and TRBJ2-1; 8 bases align to TRBD2. Looked up from germline, CDR1 is SQVTM and CDR2 is ANQGSEA. V lost 4 bases to trimming and J lost 1 base; unmatched junction nucleotides: 0. The CDR3 loop spans 13 amino acids. The CDR3 DNA follows: TGCAGCGTTGGCGGGAGGTCCTACAATGAGCAGTTCTTC. This encodes CSVGGRSYNEQFF.

V and J are TRBV7-6 and TRBJ2-1, with 15 bases that match TRBD2. The CDR3 loop spans 16 amino acids. The germline gives CDR1 SGHVS, CDR2 FNYEAQ. J gave up 6 bases and V 5 bases, and 5 bases lay outside the gene matches. The CDR3 DNA sequence: TGTGCCAGCAGCCCGCGGACTAGCGGGGGGGGCAATGAGCAGTTCTTC. It encodes CASSPRTSGGGNEQFF. Filled out from reference TRBV7-6 and TRBJ2-1, the complete variable domain reads GAGVSQSPRYKVTKRGQDVALRCDPISGHVSLYWYRQALGQGPEFLTYFNYEAQQDKSGLPNDRFSAERPEGSISTLTIQRTEQRDSAMYRCASSPRTSGGGNEQFFGPGTRLTVL.

This chain links TRBV5-4 with TRBJ2-7, with TRBD1 as a possible D gene (7 bases). This CDR3 is built from 16 residues. Germline loops: CDR1 SGHNT, CDR2 YYREEE (reference sequence). The V and J ends lost 4 bases and 4 bases respectively, with 21 bases between them. CDR3 sequence reads: CASSQQRQGGDYEQYF. The CDR3 nucleotides are TGTGCCAGCAGCCAACAAAGACAGGGAGGCGATTACGAGCAGTACTTC.

This sequence joins TRBV7-2 and TRBJ2-1; 9 nucleotides match TRBD2. J lost 8 bases, V lost 2 bases, and 16 bases had no gene match. Looked up from germline, CDR1 is SGHTA and CDR2 is FQGNSA. The CDR3 is made up of 18 amino acids. The CDR3 nucleotides are TGTGCCAGCAGCTTAATCCTTCTAGCGGGAATCTTTCGGGATGAGCAGTTCTTC. Residues: CASSLILLAGIFRDEQFF.

The J gene is TRBJ2-7, the V gene TRBV7-2, with a weak D call TRBD2 (5 bases). Germline V gene sequence: CDR1 SGHTA, CDR2 FQGNSA. The CDR3 is 12 amino acids. V lost 0 bases and J 5 bases, leaving 5 bases between the germline ends. The CDR3 protein is CASSLARDEQYF. The CDR3 bases are TGTGCCAGCAGCTTAGCGCGGGACGAGCAGTACTTC.

DNA for the CDR3: TGTGCCAGCAGTGGAGGATCCGGCGGGGGGGCCCATGAGCAGTTCTTC. Its protein product is CASSGGSGGGAHEQFF. V and J are TRBV2 and TRBJ2-1, with 9 bases lining up with TRBD2. This CDR3 has 16 residues. Trimming removed 4 bases from V and 8 bases from J; junction bases left unmatched: 12. Per the germline V gene, CDR1 is SNHLY and CDR2 is FYNNEI.

The rearrangement uses TRBV5-1 and TRBJ2-3, with D possibly TRBD1 on 6 matching bases. This CDR3 spans 15 amino acids. Germline V gives CDR1 SGHRS, CDR2 YFSETQ. Trimming left V 0 bases short and J 9 bases short, with 17 bases between. Here the CDR3 DNA reads TGCGCCAGCAGCTTGGCCGTCACCCAGCAGGGGACGCAGTATTTT. Its translation: CASSLAVTQQGTQYF.

The rearrangement links TRBV7-2 to TRBJ2-3; 9 bases match TRBD1. This CDR3 spans 14 amino acids. Losses at the gene ends were 3 bases for V and 5 bases for J; bases not matched to a gene: 3. The germline V gene has CDR1 SGHTA and CDR2 FQGNSA. The CDR3 is CASSFRQGGDTQYF. The CDR3, as DNA: TGTGCCAGCAGCTTCAGACAGGGGGGAGATACGCAGTATTTT.

This chain connects TRBV29-1 to TRBJ2-3, with 13 nucleotides matching TRBD2. Germline V CDR1 and CDR2: SQVTM, ANQGSEA. J was trimmed by 3 bases and V by 4 bases; bases with no gene match: 4. The CDR3 extends over 15 amino acids. CDR3 residues: CSVGPGLAGTDTQYF. In DNA form, the CDR3 reads TGCAGCGTTGGACCGGGACTAGCGGGAACAGATACGCAGTATTTT.

A word on this clone: The sample contains more than one DNA sequence encoding this CDR3. The rearrangement links TRBV29-1 to TRBJ1-1, with 7 positions matching TRBD1. CDR1 and CDR2 from the germline V gene are SQVTM and ANQGSEA. V was pared by 3 bases and J by 3 bases, with 1 base of the junction left unmatched. CDR3 length equals 12 residues. Written as DNA, the CDR3 is TGCAGCGTTGATCAGGGGGACACTGAAGCTTTCTTT. This codes for CSVDQGDTEAFF. The entire variable domain, with the rest obtained from reference TRBV29-1 and TRBJ1-1, is as follows: SAVISQKPSRDICQRGTSLTIQCQVDSQVTMMFWYRQQPGQSLTLIATANQGSEATYESGFVIDKFPISRPNLTFSTLTVSNMSPEDSSIYLCSVDQGDTEAFFGQGTRLTVV.

V is TRBV28 and J is TRBJ2-1; 10 bases align to TRBD1. V trimming: 5 bases; J trimming: 6 bases; junction bases outside the gene matches: 10. CDR1 and CDR2 (germline): MDHEN, SYDVKM. This CDR3 contains 16 residues. CDR3 residues: CASSADRGGDINEQFF. The CDR3 DNA follows: TGTGCCAGCAGTGCGGACAGGGGGGGAGATATCAATGAGCAGTTCTTC.

The chain is built from TRBV11-2 and TRBJ2-1, with a tentative D call TRBD2 (6 bases). In germline, CDR1 is SGHAT, CDR2 FQNNGV. Trimming stripped 0 bases from V and 8 bases from J, with 11 bases between. This CDR3 has 14 amino acids. The CDR3 reads CASSLDSRDYEQFF. The DNA for the CDR3 is TGTGCCAGCAGCTTAGATAGCCGGGACTATGAGCAGTTCTTC. Combining the CDR3 with reference TRBV11-2 and TRBJ2-1 gives the whole variable domain EAGVAQSPRYKIIEKRQSVAFWCNPISGHATLYWYQQILGQGPKLLIQFQNNGVVDDSQLPKDRFSAERLKGVDSTLKIQPAKLEDSAVYLCASSLDSRDYEQFFGPGTRLTVL.

The table lists this clone with a count of one. The chain uses TRBV27 and TRBJ2-7; D is perhaps TRBD1 (6 bases). V lost 8 bases to trimming and J lost 6 bases, with 14 bases between them. This CDR3 has 12 amino acids. Germline assignment: CDR1 MNHEY and CDR2 SMNVEV (reference sequence). The CDR3 DNA reads TGTGCCAGCTGGGGGCAGGAGTCCGAGCAGTACTTC. Its translation: CASWGQESEQYF.

V and J are TRBV2 and TRBJ2-7; a possible D gene is TRBD1 (6 bases). Per germline, CDR1 SNHLY and CDR2 FYNNEI. This CDR3 comprises 12 residues. V dropped 7 bases and J dropped 3 bases, with 10 bases sitting between them. CDR3 sequence reads: CASKQGDYEQYF. Here the CDR3 DNA reads TGTGCCAGCAAACAGGGAGACTACGAGCAGTACTTC.

This clone was detected a few times. This chain connects TRBV4-2 to TRBJ2-7; 8 positions agree with TRBD2. V trimming: 2 bases; J trimming: 3 bases; junction bases outside the gene matches: 6. This CDR3 contains 15 residues. In germline, CDR1 is LGHNA, CDR2 YNFKEQ. DNA of the CDR3: TGTGCCAGCAGCCAAATCGTAGCGGGGCGCTACGAGCAGTACTTC. Translated: CASSQIVAGRYEQYF.

The CDR3 protein is CASSRNRDSRQRSDYNEQFF. The CDR3 DNA sequence: TGTGCCAGCAGCCGTAACCGGGACAGTCGACAGAGGTCAGACTACAATGAGCAGTTCTTC. The V and J genes are TRBV7-6 and TRBJ2-1, with 7 bases lining up with TRBD1. Germline CDR1 SGHVS, CDR2 FNYEAQ. With 5 bases clipped from V and 3 bases from J, the junction kept 22 bases outside the gene matches. This CDR3 has 20 amino acids.

On this clone: The junction departs from germline at one end; a sequencing error may be responsible. The CDR3 here is CATKVQDSNQLQHF. The CDR3 DNA follows: TGTGCCACCAAAGTCCAGGACTCCAATCAGCTCCAGCATTTT. This chain uses TRBV15 with TRBJ1-5; D remains ambiguous. The CDR3 sequence is 14 residues long. Germline CDR1 and CDR2: LNHNV and YYDKDF (reference sequence).

The chain combines TRBV19 with TRBJ2-5, with 14 bases identical to TRBD2. Trimming at V came to 6 bases and at J to 5 bases, leaving 5 bases not matched to a gene. The CDR3 runs to 15 residues. Germline CDR1 reads LNHDA; CDR2 reads SQIVND (reference sequence). The CDR3 reads CASSWTSGRYETQYF. CDR3 nucleotides: TGTGCCAGTAGCTGGACTAGCGGGAGGTACGAGACCCAGTACTTC.

This clone was seen just once. This chain connects TRBV19 to TRBJ2-5; TRBD2 matches at 9 bases. There are 15 residues in the CDR3. Germline loops: CDR1 LNHDA, CDR2 SQIVND (reference sequence). V dropped 5 bases and J dropped 5; count of bases not matched to a gene: 9. CDR3 loop: CASSSGGRARETQYF. CDR3 sequence (DNA): TGTGCCAGTAGTTCAGGCGGGAGGGCCAGGGAGACCCAGTACTTC.

This chain joins TRBV19 and TRBJ2-6, with D possibly matching TRBD1 (6 bases). Trimming removed 8 bases from V and 3 bases from J, with 14 bases in between. This CDR3 region has 15 residues. Looked up from germline, CDR1 is LNHDA and CDR2 is SQIVND (reference sequence). The CDR3 nucleotides read TGTGCCAGTGCACTCCAGGGGAGTGGGGCCAACGTCCTGACTTTC. Encoded protein: CASALQGSGANVLTF.

The chain joins TRBV18 to TRBJ2-7; 11 positions match TRBD2. CDR3 length: 16 amino acids. V shed 4 bases, J shed 2 bases, and the junction held 7 bases outside the gene matches. Germline V gene sequence: CDR1 KGHSH, CDR2 LQKENI. The CDR3, as DNA: TGTGCCAGCTCACTCCCTGGGACTAGCGGAACCTACGAGCAGTACTTC. As protein: CASSLPGTSGTYEQYF.

The V gene is TRBV19, the J gene TRBJ2-2; TRBD2 is a possible D gene (6 bases). Germline CDR1 LNHDA, CDR2 SQIVND (reference sequence). The germline V and J ends were trimmed by 3 bases and 4 bases, with 12 bases remaining between them. The CDR3 is 15 amino acids. The CDR3 protein is CASSIQVGGTGELFF. The DNA of the CDR3 is TGTGCCAGTAGTATTCAGGTCGGGGGCACCGGGGAGCTGTTTTTT.